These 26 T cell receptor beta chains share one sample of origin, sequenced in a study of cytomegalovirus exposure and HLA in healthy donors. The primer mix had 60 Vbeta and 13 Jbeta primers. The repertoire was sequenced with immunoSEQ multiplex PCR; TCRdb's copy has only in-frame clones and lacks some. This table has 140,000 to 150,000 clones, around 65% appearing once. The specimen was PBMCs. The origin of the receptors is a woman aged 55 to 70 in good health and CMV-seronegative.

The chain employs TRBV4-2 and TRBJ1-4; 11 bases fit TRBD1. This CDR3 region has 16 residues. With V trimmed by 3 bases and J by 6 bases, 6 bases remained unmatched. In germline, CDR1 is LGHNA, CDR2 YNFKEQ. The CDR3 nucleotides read TGTGCCAGCAGCCAGGACAGGGGGCAAAGGGATGAAAAACTGTTTTTT. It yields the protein CASSQDRGQRDEKLFF.

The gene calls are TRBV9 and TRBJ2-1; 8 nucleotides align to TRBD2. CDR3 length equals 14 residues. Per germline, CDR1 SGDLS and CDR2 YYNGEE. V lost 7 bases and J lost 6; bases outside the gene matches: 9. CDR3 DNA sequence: TGTGCCAGCCGACCAGCGGGAGAGTCCAATGAGCAGTTCTTC. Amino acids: CASRPAGESNEQFF. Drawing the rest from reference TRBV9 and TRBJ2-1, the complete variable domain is DSGVTQTPKHLITATGQRVTLRCSPRSGDLSVYWYQQSLDQGLQFLIQYYNGEERAKGNILERFSAQQFPDLHSELNLSSLELGDSALYFCASRPAGESNEQFFGPGTRLTVL.

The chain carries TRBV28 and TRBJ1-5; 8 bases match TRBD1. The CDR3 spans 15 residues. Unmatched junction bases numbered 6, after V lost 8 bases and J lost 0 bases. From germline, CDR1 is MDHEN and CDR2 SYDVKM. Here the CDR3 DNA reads TGTGCCAGCCTCAGGGGGCTCTATAGCAATCAGCCCCAGCATTTT. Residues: CASLRGLYSNQPQHF.

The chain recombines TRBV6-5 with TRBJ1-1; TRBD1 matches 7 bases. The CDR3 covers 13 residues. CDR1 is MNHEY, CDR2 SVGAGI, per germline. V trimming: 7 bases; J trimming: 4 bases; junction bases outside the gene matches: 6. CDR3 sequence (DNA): TGTGCCAGCACTGGACAGGAGTCCACTGAAGCTTTCTTT. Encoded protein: CASTGQESTEAFF.

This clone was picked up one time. This chain's CDR3 is CASRRDREAGTEAFF. In DNA form, the CDR3 reads TGTGCCAGCAGACGCGACAGGGAGGCGGGCACTGAAGCTTTCTTT. This chain uses TRBV6-5 with TRBJ1-1; 7 nucleotides match TRBD1. The CDR3 contains 15 residues. Trimming cost V 6 bases and J 4 bases; bases outside gene matches: 11. Germline V lookup: CDR1 MNHEY, CDR2 SVGAGI.

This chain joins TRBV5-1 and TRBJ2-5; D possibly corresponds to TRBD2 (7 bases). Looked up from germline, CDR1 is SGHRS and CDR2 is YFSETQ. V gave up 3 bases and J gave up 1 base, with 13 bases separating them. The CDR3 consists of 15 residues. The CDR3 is CASSSRGGPQETQYF. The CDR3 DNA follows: TGCGCCAGCAGCTCTAGGGGGGGGCCCCAAGAGACCCAGTACTTC.

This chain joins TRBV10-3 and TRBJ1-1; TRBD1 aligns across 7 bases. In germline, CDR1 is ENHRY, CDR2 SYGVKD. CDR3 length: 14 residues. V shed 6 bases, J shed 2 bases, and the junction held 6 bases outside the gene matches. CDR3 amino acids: CAISWGDSNTEAFF. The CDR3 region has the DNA TGTGCCATCAGCTGGGGGGACAGTAACACTGAAGCTTTCTTT.

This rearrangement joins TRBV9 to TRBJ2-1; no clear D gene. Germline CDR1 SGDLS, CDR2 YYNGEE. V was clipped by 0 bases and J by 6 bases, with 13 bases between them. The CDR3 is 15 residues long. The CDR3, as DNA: TGTGCCAGCAGCGTAGGCGGCCAGAGGTCCAATGAGCAGTTCTTC. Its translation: CASSVGGQRSNEQFF.

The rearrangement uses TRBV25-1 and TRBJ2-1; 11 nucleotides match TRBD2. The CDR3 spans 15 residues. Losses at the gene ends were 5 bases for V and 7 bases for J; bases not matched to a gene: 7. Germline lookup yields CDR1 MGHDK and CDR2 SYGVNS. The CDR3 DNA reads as TGTGCCAGCAGTCTCGGGACTAGCGGCAAGAATGAGCAGTTCTTC. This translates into CASSLGTSGKNEQFF. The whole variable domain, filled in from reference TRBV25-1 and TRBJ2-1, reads EADIYQTPRYLVIGTGKKITLECSQTMGHDKMYWYQQDPGMELHLIHYSYGVNSTEKGDLSSESTVSRIRTEHFPLTLESARPSHTSQYLCASSLGTSGKNEQFFGPGTRLTVL.

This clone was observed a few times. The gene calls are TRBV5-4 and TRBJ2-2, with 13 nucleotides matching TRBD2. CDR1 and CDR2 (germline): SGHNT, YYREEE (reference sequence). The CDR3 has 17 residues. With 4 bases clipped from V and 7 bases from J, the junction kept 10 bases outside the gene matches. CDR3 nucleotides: TGTGCCAGCAGCCCGCCCCCTACTAGCGGGGGGGTCGGGGAGCTGTTTTTT. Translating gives CASSPPPTSGGVGELFF.

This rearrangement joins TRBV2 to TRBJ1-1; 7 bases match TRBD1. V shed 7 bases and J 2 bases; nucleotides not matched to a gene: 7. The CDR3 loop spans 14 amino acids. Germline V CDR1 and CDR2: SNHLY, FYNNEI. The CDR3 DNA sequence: TGTGCCAGCAACACTCAGGGGGATAACACTGAAGCTTTCTTT. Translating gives CASNTQGDNTEAFF.

DNA for the CDR3: TGTGCCAGCAGCTCGGGGACAACCCAAGAGACCCAGTACTTC. Translation gives CASSSGTTQETQYF. The genes are TRBV7-9 and TRBJ2-5, with D tentatively TRBD1 (6 bases). The V gene lost 4 bases and the J gene lost 1 base, with 10 bases spanning the gap. From germline, CDR1 is SEHNR and CDR2 FQNEAQ (reference sequence). The CDR3 loop spans 14 amino acids. The whole variable domain, filled in from reference TRBV7-9 and TRBJ2-5, reads DTGVSQNPRHKITKRGQNVTFRCDPISEHNRLYWYRQTLGQGPEFLTYFQNEAQLEKSRLLSDRFSAERPKGSFSTLEIQRTEQGDSAMYLCASSSGTTQETQYFGPGTRLLVL.

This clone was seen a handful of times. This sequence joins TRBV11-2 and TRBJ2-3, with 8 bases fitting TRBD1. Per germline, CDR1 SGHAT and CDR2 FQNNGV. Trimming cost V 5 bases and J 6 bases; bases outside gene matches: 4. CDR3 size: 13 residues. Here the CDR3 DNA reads TGTGCCAGCAGCCCAGACAGGGGCGATACGCAGTATTTT. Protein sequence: CASSPDRGDTQYF.

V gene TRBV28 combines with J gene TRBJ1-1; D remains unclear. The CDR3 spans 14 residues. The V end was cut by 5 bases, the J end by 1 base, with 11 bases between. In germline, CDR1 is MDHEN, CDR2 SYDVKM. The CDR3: CASSPNLRNTEAFF. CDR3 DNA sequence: TGTGCCAGCAGTCCAAACCTCAGGAACACTGAAGCTTTCTTT. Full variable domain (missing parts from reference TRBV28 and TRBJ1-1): DVKVTQSSRYLVKRTGEKVFLECVQDMDHENMFWYRQDPGLGLRLIYFSYDVKMKEKGDIPEGYSVSREKKERFSLILESASTNQTSMYLCASSPNLRNTEAFFGQGTRLTVV.

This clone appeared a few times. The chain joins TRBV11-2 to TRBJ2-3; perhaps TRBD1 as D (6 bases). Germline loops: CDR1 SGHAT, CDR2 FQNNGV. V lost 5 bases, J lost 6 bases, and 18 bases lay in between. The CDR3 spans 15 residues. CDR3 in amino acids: CASSLQGWGRDTQYF. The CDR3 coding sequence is TGTGCCAGCAGCCTACAGGGTTGGGGTAGGGATACGCAGTATTTT.

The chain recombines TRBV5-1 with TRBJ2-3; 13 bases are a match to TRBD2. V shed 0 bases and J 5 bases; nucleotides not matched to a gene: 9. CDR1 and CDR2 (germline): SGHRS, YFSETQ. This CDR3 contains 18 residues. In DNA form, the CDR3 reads TGCGCCAGCAGCTTGGCCCCGGGACTAGCGGGGTCCGGAGATACGCAGTATTTT. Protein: CASSLAPGLAGSGDTQYF.

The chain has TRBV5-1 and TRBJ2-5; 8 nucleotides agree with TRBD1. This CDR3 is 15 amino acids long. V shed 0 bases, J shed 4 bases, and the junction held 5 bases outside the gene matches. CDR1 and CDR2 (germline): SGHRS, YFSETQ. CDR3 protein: CASSLAGGASETQYF. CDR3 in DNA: TGCGCCAGCAGCTTGGCAGGGGGCGCATCAGAGACCCAGTACTTC.

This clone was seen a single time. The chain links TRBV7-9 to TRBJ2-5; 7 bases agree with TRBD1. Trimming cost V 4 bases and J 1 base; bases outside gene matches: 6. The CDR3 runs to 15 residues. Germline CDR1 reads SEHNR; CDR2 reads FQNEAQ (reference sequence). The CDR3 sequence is CASSSPTGSQETQYF. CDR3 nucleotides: TGTGCCAGCAGCTCGCCGACAGGGTCCCAAGAGACCCAGTACTTC.

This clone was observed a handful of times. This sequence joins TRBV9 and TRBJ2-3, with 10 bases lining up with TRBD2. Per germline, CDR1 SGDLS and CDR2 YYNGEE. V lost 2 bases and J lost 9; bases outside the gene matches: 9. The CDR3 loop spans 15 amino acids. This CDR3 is CASSVKSAGGNTQYF. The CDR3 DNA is TGTGCCAGCAGCGTGAAATCAGCGGGGGGGAACACGCAGTATTTT.

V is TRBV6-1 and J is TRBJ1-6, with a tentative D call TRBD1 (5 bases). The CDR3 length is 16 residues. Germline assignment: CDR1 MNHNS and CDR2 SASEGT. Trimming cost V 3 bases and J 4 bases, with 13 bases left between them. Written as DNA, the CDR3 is TGTGCCAGCAGTGACGGCCCAGGGCCATATAATTCACCCCTCCACTTT. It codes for CASSDGPGPYNSPLHF.

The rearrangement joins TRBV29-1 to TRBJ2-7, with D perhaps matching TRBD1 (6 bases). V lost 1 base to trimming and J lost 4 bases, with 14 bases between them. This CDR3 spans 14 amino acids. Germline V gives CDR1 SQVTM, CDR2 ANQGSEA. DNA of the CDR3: TGCAGCGTTGAAGTTCAGGGGATGAGGTACGAGCAGTACTTC. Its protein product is CSVEVQGMRYEQYF.

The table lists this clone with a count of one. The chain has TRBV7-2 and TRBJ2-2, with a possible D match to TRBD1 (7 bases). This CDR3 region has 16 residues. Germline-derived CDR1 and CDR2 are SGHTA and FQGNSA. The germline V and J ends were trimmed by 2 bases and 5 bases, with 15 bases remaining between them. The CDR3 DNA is TGTGCCAGCAGCTTACTTCCAGGGGGGCGAACCGGGGAGCTGTTTTTT. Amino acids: CASSLLPGGRTGELFF.

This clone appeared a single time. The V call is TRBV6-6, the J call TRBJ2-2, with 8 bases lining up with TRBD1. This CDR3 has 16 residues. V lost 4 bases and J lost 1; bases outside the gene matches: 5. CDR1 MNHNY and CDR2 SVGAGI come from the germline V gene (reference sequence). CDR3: CASSSMGTGNTGELFF. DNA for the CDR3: TGTGCCAGCAGTTCCATGGGGACAGGGAACACCGGGGAGCTGTTTTTT.

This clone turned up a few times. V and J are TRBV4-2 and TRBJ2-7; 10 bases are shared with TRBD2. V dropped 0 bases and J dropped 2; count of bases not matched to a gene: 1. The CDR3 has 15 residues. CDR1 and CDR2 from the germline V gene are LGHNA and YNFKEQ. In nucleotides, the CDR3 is TGTGCCAGCAGCCAAGAAGCGGGAGGGCCCTACGAGCAGTACTTC. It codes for CASSQEAGGPYEQYF.

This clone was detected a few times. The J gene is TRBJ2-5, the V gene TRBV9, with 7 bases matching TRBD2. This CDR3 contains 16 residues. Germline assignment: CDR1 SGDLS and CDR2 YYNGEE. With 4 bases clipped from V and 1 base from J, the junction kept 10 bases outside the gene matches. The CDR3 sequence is CASSSQASGLQETQYF. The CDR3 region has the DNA TGTGCCAGCAGCTCGCAAGCTAGCGGACTCCAAGAGACCCAGTACTTC. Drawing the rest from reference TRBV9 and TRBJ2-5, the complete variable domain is DSGVTQTPKHLITATGQRVTLRCSPRSGDLSVYWYQQSLDQGLQFLIQYYNGEERAKGNILERFSAQQFPDLHSELNLSSLELGDSALYFCASSSQASGLQETQYFGPGTRLLVL.

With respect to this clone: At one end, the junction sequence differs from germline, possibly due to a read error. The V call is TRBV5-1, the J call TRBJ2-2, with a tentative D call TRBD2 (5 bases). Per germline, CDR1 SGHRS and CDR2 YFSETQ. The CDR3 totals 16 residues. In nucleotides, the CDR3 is TGTGCCAGCAGCTTGGACGGAGGAATCCTGGTGGGGGAGCTGTTTTTT. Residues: CASSLDGGILVGELFF.